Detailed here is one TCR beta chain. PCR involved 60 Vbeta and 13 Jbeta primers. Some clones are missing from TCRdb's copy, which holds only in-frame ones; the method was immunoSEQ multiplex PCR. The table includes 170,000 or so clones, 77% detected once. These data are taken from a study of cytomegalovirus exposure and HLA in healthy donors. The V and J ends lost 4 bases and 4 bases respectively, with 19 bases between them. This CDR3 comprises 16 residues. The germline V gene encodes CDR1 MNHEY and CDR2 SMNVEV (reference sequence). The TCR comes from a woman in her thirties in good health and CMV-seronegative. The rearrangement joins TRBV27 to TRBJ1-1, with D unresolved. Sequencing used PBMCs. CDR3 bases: TGTGCCAGCAGTTCTCCTTCGCGTGGAGCCGGCACTGAAGCTTTCTTT. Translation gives CASSSPSRGAGTEAFF.